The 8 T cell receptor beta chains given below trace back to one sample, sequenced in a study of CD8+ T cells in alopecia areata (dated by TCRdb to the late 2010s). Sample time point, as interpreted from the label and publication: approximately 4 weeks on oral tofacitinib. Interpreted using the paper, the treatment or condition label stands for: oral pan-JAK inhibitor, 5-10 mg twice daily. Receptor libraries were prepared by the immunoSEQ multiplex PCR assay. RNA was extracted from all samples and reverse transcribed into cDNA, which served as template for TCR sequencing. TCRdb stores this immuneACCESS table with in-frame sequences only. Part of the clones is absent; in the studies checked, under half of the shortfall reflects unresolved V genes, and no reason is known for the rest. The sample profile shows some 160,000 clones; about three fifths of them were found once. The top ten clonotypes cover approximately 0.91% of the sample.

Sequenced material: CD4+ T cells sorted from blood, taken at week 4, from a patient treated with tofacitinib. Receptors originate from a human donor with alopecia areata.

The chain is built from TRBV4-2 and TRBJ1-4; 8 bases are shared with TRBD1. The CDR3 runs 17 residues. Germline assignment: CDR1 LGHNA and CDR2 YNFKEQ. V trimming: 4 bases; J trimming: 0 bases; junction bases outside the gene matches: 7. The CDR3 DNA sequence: TGTGCCAGCAGCCTCGGGACAGGCACCTCAACTAATGAAAAACTGTTTTTT. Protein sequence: CASSLGTGTSTNEKLFF.

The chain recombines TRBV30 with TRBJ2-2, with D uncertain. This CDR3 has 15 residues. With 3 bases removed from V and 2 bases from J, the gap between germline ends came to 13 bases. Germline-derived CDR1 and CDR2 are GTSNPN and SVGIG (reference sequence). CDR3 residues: CAWRGTYINTGELFF. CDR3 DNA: TGTGCCTGGAGGGGAACATATATCAACACCGGGGAGCTGTTTTTT. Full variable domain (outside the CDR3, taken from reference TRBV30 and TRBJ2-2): SQTIHQWPATLVQPVGSPLSLECTVEGTSNPNLYWYRQAAGRGLQLLFYSVGIGQISSEVPQNLSASRPQDRQFILSSKKLLLSDSGFYLCAWRGTYINTGELFFGEGSRLTVL.

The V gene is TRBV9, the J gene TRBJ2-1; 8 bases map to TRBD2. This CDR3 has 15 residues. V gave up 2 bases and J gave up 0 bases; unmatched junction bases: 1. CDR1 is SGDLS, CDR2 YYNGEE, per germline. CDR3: CASSVSGASYNEQFF. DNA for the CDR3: TGTGCCAGCAGCGTTAGCGGGGCCTCCTACAATGAGCAGTTCTTC.

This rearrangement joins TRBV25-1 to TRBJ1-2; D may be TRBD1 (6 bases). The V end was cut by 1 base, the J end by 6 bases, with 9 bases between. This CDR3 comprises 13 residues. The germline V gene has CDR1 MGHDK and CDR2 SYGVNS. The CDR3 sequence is CASSELAGDGYTF. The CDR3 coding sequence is TGTGCCAGCAGTGAATTGGCAGGGGATGGCTACACCTTC.

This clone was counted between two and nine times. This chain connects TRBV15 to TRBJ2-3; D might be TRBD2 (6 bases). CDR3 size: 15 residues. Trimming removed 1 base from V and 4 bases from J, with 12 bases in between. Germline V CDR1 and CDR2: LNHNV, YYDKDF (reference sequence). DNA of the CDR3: TGTGCCACCAGCAGAGGTGGGGGGACCTCAGATACGCAGTATTTT. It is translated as CATSRGGGTSDTQYF.

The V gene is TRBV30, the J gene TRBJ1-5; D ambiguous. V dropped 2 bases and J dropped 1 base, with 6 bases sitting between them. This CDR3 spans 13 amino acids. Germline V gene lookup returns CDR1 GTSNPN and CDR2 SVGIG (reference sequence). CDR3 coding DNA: TGTGCCTGGAGTACAGCAAGCAATCAGCCCCAGCATTTT. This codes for CAWSTASNQPQHF.

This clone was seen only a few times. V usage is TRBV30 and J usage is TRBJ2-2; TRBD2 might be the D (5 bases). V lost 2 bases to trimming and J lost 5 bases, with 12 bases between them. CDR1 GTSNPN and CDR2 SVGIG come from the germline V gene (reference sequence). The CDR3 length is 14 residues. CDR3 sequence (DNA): TGTGCCTGGAGTACGCTATCGGGGACCGGGGAGCTGTTTTTT. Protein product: CAWSTLSGTGELFF.

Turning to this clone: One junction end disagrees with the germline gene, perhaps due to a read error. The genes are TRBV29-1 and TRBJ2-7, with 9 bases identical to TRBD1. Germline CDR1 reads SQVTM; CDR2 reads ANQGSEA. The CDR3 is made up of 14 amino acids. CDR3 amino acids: CSVEDRGGSYEQYF. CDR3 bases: TGCAGCGTGGAAGACAGGGGGGGCTCCTACGAGCAGTACTTC.